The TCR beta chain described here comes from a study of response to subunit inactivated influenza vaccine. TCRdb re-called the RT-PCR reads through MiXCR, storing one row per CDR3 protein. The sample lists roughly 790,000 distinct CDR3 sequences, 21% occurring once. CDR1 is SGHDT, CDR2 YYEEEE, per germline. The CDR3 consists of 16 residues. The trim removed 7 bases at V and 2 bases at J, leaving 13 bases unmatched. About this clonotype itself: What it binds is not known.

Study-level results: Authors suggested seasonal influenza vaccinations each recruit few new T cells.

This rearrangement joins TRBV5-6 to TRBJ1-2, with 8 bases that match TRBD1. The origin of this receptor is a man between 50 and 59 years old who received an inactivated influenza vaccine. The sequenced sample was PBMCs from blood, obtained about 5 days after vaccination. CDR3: CASDGQGGGPNYGYTF. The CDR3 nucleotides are TGTGCCAGCGACGGACAGGGTGGCGGGCCGAACTATGGCTACACCTTC.